Listed here are 8 T cell receptor beta chains from one sample, sequenced in a study of blood T cell repertoires in COVID-19. The assay was immunoSEQ multiplex PCR, and TCRdb's table has in-frame clones only and misses some. The table records about 140,000 clones, over 60% of them present only once. The sequencing input was peripheral blood. These receptors all stem from a man older than 75 with acute or convalescent COVID-19.

This clone was seen only a few times. The chain links TRBV11-2 to TRBJ2-7; D not certain. Deletions cut 2 bases from V and 0 bases from J, with 11 bases between. The germline gives CDR1 SGHAT, CDR2 FQNNGV. The CDR3 consists of 15 residues. The CDR3 region is CASSLQPGTSYEQYF. The CDR3 nucleotides read TGTGCCAGCAGCTTACAGCCAGGCACCTCCTACGAGCAGTACTTC.

The table lists this clone with a few counts. V is TRBV6-6 and J is TRBJ1-5; D call uncertain. The germline V and J ends were trimmed by 0 bases and 11 bases, with 8 bases remaining between them. Germline assignment: CDR1 MNHNY and CDR2 SVGAGI (reference sequence). The CDR3 runs to 12 residues. CDR3 protein: CASSYSSGTQHF. The CDR3 region has the DNA TGTGCCAGCAGTTACTCGTCGGGGACCCAGCATTTT.

V and J are TRBV27 and TRBJ2-7; D possibly corresponds to TRBD1 (6 bases). This CDR3 spans 13 amino acids. Germline V gene sequence: CDR1 MNHEY, CDR2 SMNVEV (reference sequence). V gave up 7 bases and J gave up 0 bases, with 10 bases separating them. The CDR3 DNA follows: TGTGCCAGCAAGCTCAGGGGCTCCTACGAGCAGTACTTC. This encodes CASKLRGSYEQYF.

The chain is built from TRBV6-1 and TRBJ1-1; perhaps TRBD1 as D (5 bases). CDR1 is MNHNS, CDR2 SASEGT, per germline. Trimming cost V 5 bases and J 6 bases, with 10 bases left between them. The CDR3 sequence is 12 residues long. DNA for the CDR3: TGTGCCAGCAGTTCCAGGGTTTCTGAAGCTTTCTTT. It encodes CASSSRVSEAFF.

The rearrangement links TRBV9 to TRBJ2-3, with TRBD2 matching over 7 bases. The V gene end was trimmed by 4 bases and the J gene end by 3 bases; junction bases not matched to a gene: 5. This CDR3 spans 14 amino acids. Germline V CDR1 and CDR2: SGDLS, YYNGEE. CDR3 sequence reads: CASSRGLGTDTQYF. Here the CDR3 DNA reads TGTGCCAGCAGCCGCGGACTAGGAACAGATACGCAGTATTTT.

V and J are TRBV28 and TRBJ1-3; a possible D gene is TRBD1 (5 bases). This CDR3 contains 16 residues. CDR1 is MDHEN and CDR2 is SYDVKM in the germline V gene. V was shortened by 2 bases and J by 0 bases, with 11 bases between the two germline ends. CDR3 DNA: TGTGCCAGCAGTTTAGCAACAGGCAGCTCTGGAAACACCATATATTTT. Amino acid sequence: CASSLATGSSGNTIYF.

The rearrangement links TRBV7-2 to TRBJ1-1; 12 nucleotides align to TRBD1. This CDR3 is 15 amino acids long. Looked up from germline, CDR1 is SGHTA and CDR2 is FQGNSA. J lost 6 bases, V lost 4 bases, and 6 bases had no gene match. CDR3 protein: CASSSQGQGASEAFF. The CDR3 DNA follows: TGTGCCAGCAGCTCCCAGGGACAGGGGGCGTCTGAAGCTTTCTTT.

This sequence joins TRBV12-3 or TRBV12-4 and TRBJ2-7, with D perhaps TRBD1 (6 bases). The germline V and J ends were trimmed by 5 bases and 2 bases, with 10 bases remaining between them. The CDR3 sequence is 13 residues long. CDR3 amino acids: CASSRQATYEQYF. DNA for the CDR3: TGTGCCAGCAGTAGACAGGCTACCTACGAGCAGTACTTC.